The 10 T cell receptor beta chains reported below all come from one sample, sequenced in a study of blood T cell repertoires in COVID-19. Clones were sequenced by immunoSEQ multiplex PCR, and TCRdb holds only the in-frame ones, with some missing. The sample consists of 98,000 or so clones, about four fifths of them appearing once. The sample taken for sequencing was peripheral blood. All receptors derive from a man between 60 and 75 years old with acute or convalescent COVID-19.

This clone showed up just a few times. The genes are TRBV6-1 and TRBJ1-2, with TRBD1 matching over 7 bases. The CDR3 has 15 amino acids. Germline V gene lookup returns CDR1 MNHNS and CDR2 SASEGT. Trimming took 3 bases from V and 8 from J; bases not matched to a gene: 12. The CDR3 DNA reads TGTGCCAGCAGTGACGGGACAGAGATTCAGCGGGGCTACACCTTC. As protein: CASSDGTEIQRGYTF.

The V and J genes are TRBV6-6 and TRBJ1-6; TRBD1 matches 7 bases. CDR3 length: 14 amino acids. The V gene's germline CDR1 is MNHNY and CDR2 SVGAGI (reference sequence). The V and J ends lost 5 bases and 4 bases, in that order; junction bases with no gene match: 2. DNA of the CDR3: TGTGCCAGCAGTCCGGGACAGTATAATTCACCCCTCCACTTT. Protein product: CASSPGQYNSPLHF.

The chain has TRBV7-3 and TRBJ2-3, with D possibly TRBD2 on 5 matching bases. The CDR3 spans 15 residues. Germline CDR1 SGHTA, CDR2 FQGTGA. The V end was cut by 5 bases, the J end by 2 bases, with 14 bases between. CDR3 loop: CASSRGNGDTDTQYF. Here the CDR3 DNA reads TGTGCCAGCAGCCGAGGGAATGGGGACACAGATACGCAGTATTTT. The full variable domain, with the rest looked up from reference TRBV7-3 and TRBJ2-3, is GAGVSQTPSNKVTEKGKYVELRCDPISGHTALYWYRQSLGQGPEFLIYFQGTGAADDSGLPNDRFFAVRPEGSVSTLKIQRTERGDSAVYLCASSRGNGDTDTQYFGPGTRLTVL.

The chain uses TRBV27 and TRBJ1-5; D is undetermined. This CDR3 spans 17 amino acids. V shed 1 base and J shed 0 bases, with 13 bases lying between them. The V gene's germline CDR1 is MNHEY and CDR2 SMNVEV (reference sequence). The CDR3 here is CASSLFYSAYSNQPQHF. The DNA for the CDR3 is TGTGCCAGCAGTTTATTCTACAGTGCTTATAGCAATCAGCCCCAGCATTTT.

The CDR3 here is CASSLVGTSEYEQYF. CDR3 coding DNA: TGTGCCAGCAGCTTAGTAGGGACTAGCGAATACGAGCAGTACTTC. The chain carries TRBV7-9 and TRBJ2-7; TRBD2 aligns across 10 bases. Losses at the gene ends were 1 base for V and 4 bases for J; bases not matched to a gene: 4. Germline loops: CDR1 SEHNR, CDR2 FQNEAQ (reference sequence). This CDR3 has 15 residues.

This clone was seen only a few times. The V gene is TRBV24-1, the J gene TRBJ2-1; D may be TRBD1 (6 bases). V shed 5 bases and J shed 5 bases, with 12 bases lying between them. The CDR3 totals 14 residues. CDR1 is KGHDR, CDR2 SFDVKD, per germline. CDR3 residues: CATSGWTENNEQFF. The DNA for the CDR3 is TGTGCCACCAGTGGATGGACAGAAAACAATGAGCAGTTCTTC.

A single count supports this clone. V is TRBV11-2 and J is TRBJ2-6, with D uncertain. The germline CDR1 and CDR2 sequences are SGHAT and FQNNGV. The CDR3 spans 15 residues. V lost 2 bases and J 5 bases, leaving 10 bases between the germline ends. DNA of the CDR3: TGTGCCAGCAGCTTACAGGTTGTGTGGGCCAACGTCCTGACTTTC. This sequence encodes CASSLQVVWANVLTF.

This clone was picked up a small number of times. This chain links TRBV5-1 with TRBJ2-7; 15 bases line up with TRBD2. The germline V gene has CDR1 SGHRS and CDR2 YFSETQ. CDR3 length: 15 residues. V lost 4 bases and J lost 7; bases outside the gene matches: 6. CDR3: CASSPGLAGGLEQYF. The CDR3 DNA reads TGCGCCAGCAGCCCCGGACTAGCGGGGGGGCTTGAGCAGTACTTC.

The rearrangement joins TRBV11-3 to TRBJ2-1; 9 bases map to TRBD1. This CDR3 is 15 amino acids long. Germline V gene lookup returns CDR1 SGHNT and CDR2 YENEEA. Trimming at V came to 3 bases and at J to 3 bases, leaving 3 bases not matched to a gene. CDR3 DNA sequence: TGTGCCAGCAGCTTGTTGGGACAGGGCTACAATGAGCAGTTCTTC. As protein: CASSLLGQGYNEQFF. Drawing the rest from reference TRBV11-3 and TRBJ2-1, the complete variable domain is EAGVVQSPRYKIIEKKQPVAFWCNPISGHNTLYWYLQNLGQGPELLIRYENEEAVDDSQLPKDRFSAERLKGVDSTLKIQPAELGDSAVYLCASSLLGQGYNEQFFGPGTRLTVL.

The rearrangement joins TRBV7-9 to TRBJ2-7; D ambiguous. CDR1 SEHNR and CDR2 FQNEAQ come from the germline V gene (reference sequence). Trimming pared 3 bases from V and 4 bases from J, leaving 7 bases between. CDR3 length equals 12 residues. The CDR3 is CASSFTTYEQYF. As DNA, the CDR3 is TGTGCCAGCAGCTTTACGACTTACGAGCAGTACTTC.